The subject of this entry is one T cell receptor beta chain. The antigen is unknown. The data are from a study of shared clonotypes between healthy human individuals. Across the study: Plates per donor: three CD4 naive, three CD4 memory, two CD8 naive, one CD8 memory. General observations from the study: Larger estimated richness was generally seen in naive subsets than in memory subsets.

Partitioning of CD4+ cells yielded a CD45RA+ naive subset and a CD45RA-negative memory subset. Sequenced by immunoSEQ multiplex PCR; TCRdb stores in-frame clones only, minus some. The table has roughly 2.5 million clones, about 92% seen once. Germline V gene sequence: CDR1 ENHRY, CDR2 SYGVKD. The CDR3 extends over 13 amino acids. The receptor's source is a man aged 18 to 30 in good health. The chain carries TRBV10-3 and TRBJ2-5, with 10 bases identical to TRBD2. The DNA matches TRBJ2-7 better at its end, which makes the J call doubtful. The material sequenced was naive CD4+ T cells sorted from blood. Subset noted: CD45RA+ positively selected. The chain's CDR3 is CATVAGGSYEQYF. The CDR3 DNA sequence: TGTGCCACCGTAGCGGGAGGCTCCTACGAGCAGTACTTC.